A selection of T cell receptor beta chains follows, all from one sample in a study of beta chain features in type 1 diabetes. Clones were read by immunoSEQ multiplex PCR, and TCRdb kept only the in-frame ones, dropping some. The sample contains about 44,000 clones, 66% of which appear only once. Sequenced: Tregs from blood. The receptor set was obtained from a woman aged 18 to 35 with type 1 diabetes. Both conserved end residues are part of each CDR3. D genes are given only for firm matches. Part of the rows lack a size; the others show once, few, many or a class for expanded clones.

>TRBV5-1|14|-|-|TRBJ1-4
CASSRGEGDEKLFF
TGCGCCAGCAGCCGGGGAGAGGGCGATGAAAAACTGTTTTTT
>TRBV5-1|15|TRBD2|-|TRBJ2-1
CASSLLAGGYNEQFF
TGCGCCAGCAGCCTGCTAGCGGGGGGTTACAATGAGCAGTTCTTC
>TRBV5-4|16|TRBD2|-|TRBJ2-2
CASSTSGGRNTGELFF
TGTGCCAGCAGCACTAGCGGGGGGCGGAACACCGGGGAGCTGTTTTTT
>TRBV9|16|TRBD2|-|TRBJ2-1
CASSPAPASGNNEQFF
TGTGCCAGCAGCCCAGCCCCGGCTAGCGGCAACAATGAGCAGTTCTTC
>TRBV27|16|TRBD2|-|TRBJ2-7
CASSQTSGISSYEQYF
TGTGCCAGCAGTCAGACTAGCGGCATAAGCTCCTACGAGCAGTACTTC
>TRBV21-1|18|-|-|TRBJ1-5
CASSKVGQFLLNNQPQHF
TGTGCCAGCAGCAAAGTGGGGCAGTTTCTACTGAACAATCAGCCCCAGCATTTT
>TRBV5-1|13|-|-|TRBJ2-3
CASRRSSTDTQYF
TGCGCCAGCAGGCGATCTAGCACAGATACGCAGTATTTT
>TRBV12-5|15|-|-|TRBJ1-2
CASGIATEPNYGYTF
TGTGCTAGCGGCATTGCGACAGAGCCTAACTATGGCTACACCTTC
>TRBV7-9|17|TRBD2|-|TRBJ2-1
CASSLGSLAGALNEQFF
TGTGCCAGCAGCTTAGGGTCGCTAGCGGGAGCCTTGAATGAGCAGTTCTTC
>TRBV4-3|15|-|-|TRBJ2-7
CASSNRWSSSYEQYF
TGCGCCAGCAGCAACAGGTGGTCAAGCTCCTACGAGCAGTACTTC
>TRBV5-4|15|TRBD1|-|TRBJ2-4
CASSMDRGAKNIQYF
TGTGCCAGCAGCATGGACAGGGGGGCCAAAAACATTCAGTACTTC
>TRBV7-2|14|TRBD1|-|TRBJ1-2
CASTQRDRGDGYTF
TGTGCCAGCACCCAACGGGACAGGGGCGATGGCTACACCTTC
>TRBV9|17|-|-|TRBJ2-7
CASSVGMGRTGSYEQYF
TGTGCCAGCAGCGTAGGAATGGGGCGGACCGGCTCCTACGAGCAGTACTTC
>TRBV5-1|18|TRBD2|-|TRBJ2-1
CASSVLLGASGNSDEQFF
TGCGCCAGCAGCGTCTTACTGGGGGCTAGCGGGAATAGCGATGAGCAGTTCTTC
>TRBV9|16|TRBD2|-|TRBJ2-3
CASSHQVGLATDTQYF
TGTGCCAGCAGCCACCAAGTTGGACTAGCGACAGATACGCAGTATTTT
>TRBV6-1|14|-|-|TRBJ1-5
CASRGPGSIQPQHF
TGTGCCAGCAGGGGGCCAGGGTCGATTCAGCCCCAGCATTTT
>TRBV5-1|11|-|-|TRBJ2-7
CASSPGGKQYF
TGCGCCAGCAGCCCTGGCGGTAAGCAGTACTTC
>TRBV28|13|TRBD1|-|TRBJ1-1
CASSLGQGVEAFF
TGTGCCAGCAGTCTAGGACAGGGAGTCGAAGCTTTCTTT
>TRBV30|16|TRBD2|-|TRBJ2-7
CAWRSHWGLASNEQYF
TGTGCCTGGCGCTCCCACTGGGGACTAGCGTCAAACGAGCAGTACTTC
>TRBV4-3|15|TRBD1|-|TRBJ2-3
CASSWGTGGPDTQYF
TGCGCCAGCAGCTGGGGGACAGGCGGTCCAGATACGCAGTATTTT
>TRBV2|13|TRBD1|-|TRBJ1-4
CASSRDRGEKLFF
TGTGCCAGCAGTCGAGACAGGGGGGAAAAACTGTTTTTT
>TRBV10-3|11|-|-|TRBJ2-5
CAISSEETQYF
TGTGCCATCAGTTCCGAGGAGACCCAGTACTTC
>TRBV19|13|-|-|TRBJ1-5
CASNGGRGQPQHF
TGTGCCAGTAATGGCGGGAGGGGTCAGCCCCAGCATTTT
>TRBV4-1|20|TRBD2|-|TRBJ2-2
CASSSGTSGRSRRGAGELFF
TGCGCCAGCAGCTCAGGGACTAGCGGGAGGTCGAGACGAGGGGCCGGGGAGCTGTTTTTT
>TRBV4-3|15|-|-|TRBJ2-3
CASSQVSPSTDTQYF
TGCGCCAGCAGCCAAGTCTCCCCTAGCACAGATACGCAGTATTTT
>TRBV7-2|13|-|-|TRBJ2-5
CASSLPGMETQYF
TGTGCCAGCAGCTTACCAGGGATGGAGACCCAGTACTTC
>TRBV29-1|13|-|-|TRBJ2-7
CSVGVGLAYEQYF
TGCAGCGTTGGCGTGGGACTTGCCTACGAGCAGTACTTC
>TRBV7-2|14|TRBD2|-|TRBJ2-1
CASSLETSGGEQFF
TGTGCCAGCAGCTTAGAGACTAGCGGGGGGGAGCAGTTCTTC
>TRBV5-6|15|-|few|TRBJ1-3
CASSLTGLSGNTIYF
TGTGCCAGCAGCTTGACAGGGCTCTCTGGAAACACCATATATTTT